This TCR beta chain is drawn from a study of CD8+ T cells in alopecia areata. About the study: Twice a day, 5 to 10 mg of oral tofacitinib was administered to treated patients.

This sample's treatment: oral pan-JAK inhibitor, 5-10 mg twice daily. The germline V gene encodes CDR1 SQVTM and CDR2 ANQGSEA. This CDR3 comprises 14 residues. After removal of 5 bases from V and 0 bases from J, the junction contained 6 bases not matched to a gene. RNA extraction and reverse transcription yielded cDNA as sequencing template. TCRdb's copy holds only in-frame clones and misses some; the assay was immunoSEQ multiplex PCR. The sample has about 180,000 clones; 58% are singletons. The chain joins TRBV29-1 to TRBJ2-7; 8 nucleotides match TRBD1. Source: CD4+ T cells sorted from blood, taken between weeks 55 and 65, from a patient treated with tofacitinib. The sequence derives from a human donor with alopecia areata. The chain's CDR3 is CSVRRQGSSYEQYF. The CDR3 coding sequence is TGCAGCGTTCGGCGACAGGGGAGCTCCTACGAGCAGTACTTC.